A single sample is the source of the 22 T cell receptor beta chains below, sequenced in a study of shared clonotypes between healthy human individuals. Generated by immunoSEQ multiplex PCR, the TCRdb table keeps only in-frame clones and is missing some. The data contain 550,000 to 850,000 clones, 55% to 80% of them singletons. Sequencing used memory CD4+ T cells sorted from blood. Documented subset: CD45RA-negative fraction. The receptors here all came from a woman aged 25 to 45 in good health.

Comment on this clone: Other nucleotide sequences from this sample produce the same CDR3. This sequence joins TRBV18 and TRBJ1-5; D is undetermined. V was pared by 3 bases and J by 7 bases, with 10 bases between. The CDR3 sequence is 13 residues long. Germline assignment: CDR1 KGHSH and CDR2 LQKENI. The CDR3 bases are TGTGCCAGCTCACCCGGTTCTGACCAGCCCCAGCATTTT. As protein: CASSPGSDQPQHF.

The chain has TRBV19 and TRBJ2-3, with 14 bases matching TRBD2. Germline loops: CDR1 LNHDA, CDR2 SQIVND (reference sequence). The trim removed 5 bases at V and 5 bases at J, leaving 6 bases unmatched. CDR3 length: 16 amino acids. The DNA of the CDR3 is TGTGCCAGTAGTGTGACTAGCGGGAGGGAGGGAGATACGCAGTATTTT. Its translation is CASSVTSGREGDTQYF. Full variable domain (rest looked up from reference TRBV19 and TRBJ2-3): DGGITQSPKYLFRKEGQNVTLSCEQNLNHDAMYWYRQDPGQGLRLIYYSQIVNDFQKGDIAEGYSVSREKKESFPLTVTSAQKNPTAFYLCASSVTSGREGDTQYFGPGTRLTVL.

Here the CDR3 reads CASSPWDRAINYGYTF. In nucleotides, the CDR3 is TGCGCCAGCAGCCCATGGGACAGGGCTATTAACTATGGCTACACCTTC. This chain uses TRBV5-1 with TRBJ1-2, with 9 bases that match TRBD1. CDR3 size: 16 residues. J gave up 1 base and V 4 bases, and 8 bases lay outside the gene matches. Looked up from germline, CDR1 is SGHRS and CDR2 is YFSETQ.

This chain uses TRBV10-1 with TRBJ2-2, with TRBD1 as a possible D gene (6 bases). The CDR3 length is 14 residues. V gave up 4 bases and J gave up 5 bases, with 11 bases separating them. CDR1 is WNHNN and CDR2 is SYGVQD in the germline V gene (reference sequence). CDR3 residues: CASSGQQGTGELFF. CDR3 sequence (DNA): TGCGCCAGCAGTGGCCAGCAGGGGACCGGGGAGCTGTTTTTT.

The sample holds a few counts of this clone. V is TRBV10-3 and J is TRBJ2-3, with 9 bases lining up with TRBD1. The CDR3 covers 15 residues. The germline V gene has CDR1 ENHRY and CDR2 SYGVKD. With 7 bases clipped from V and 4 bases from J, the junction kept 9 bases outside the gene matches. The CDR3 nucleotides are TGTGCCATCAACGCGGCGACAGGGGGGTCAGATACGCAGTATTTT. Translation: CAINAATGGSDTQYF.

The chain couples TRBV5-6 to TRBJ2-1; no clear D. Germline CDR1 is SGHDT and CDR2 is YYEEEE. This CDR3 has 11 amino acids. V was cut by 1 base and J by 7 bases, with 3 bases left in between. CDR3 nucleotides: TGTGCCAGCAGCTTGTGGAATGAGCAGTTCTTC. Its translation: CASSLWNEQFF.

The genes are TRBV19 and TRBJ2-1, with 7 nucleotides matching TRBD2. Germline V gives CDR1 LNHDA, CDR2 SQIVND (reference sequence). The CDR3 is 16 residues long. The junction had 10 bases not matched to a gene; V was cut back by 5 bases and J by 3 bases. CDR3 region: CASSPYREGLYNEQFF. CDR3 DNA sequence: TGTGCCAGTAGTCCCTATAGGGAGGGCCTCTACAATGAGCAGTTCTTC.

This chain connects TRBV6-6 to TRBJ1-2; 9 bases map to TRBD1. The CDR3 extends over 13 amino acids. The germline CDR1 and CDR2 sequences are MNHNY and SVGAGI (reference sequence). Trimming took 6 bases from V and 8 from J; bases not matched to a gene: 7. Here the CDR3 DNA reads TGTGCCAGCAGCCCCAGACAGGGGGAAGGCTACACCTTC. Translating it yields CASSPRQGEGYTF.

The V call is TRBV7-9, the J call TRBJ1-4, with D tentatively TRBD1 (6 bases). This CDR3 has 15 residues. The germline CDR1 and CDR2 sequences are SEHNR and FQNEAQ (reference sequence). V dropped 5 bases and J dropped 5 bases, with 15 bases sitting between them. In DNA, the CDR3 is TGTGCCAGCAGCCCCCGACAGGAACAGAATGAAAAACTGTTTTTT. It codes for CASSPRQEQNEKLFF.

This clone was seen a few times. The rearrangement links TRBV4-1 to TRBJ2-1; 10 bases line up with TRBD2. J lost 2 bases, V lost 1 base, and 2 bases had no gene match. Germline CDR1 MGHRA, CDR2 YSYEKL. This CDR3 region has 16 residues. As DNA, the CDR3 is TGCGCCAGCAGCCAAGGTACTAGCGGGGCCTACAATGAGCAGTTCTTC. It translates to CASSQGTSGAYNEQFF.

This chain uses TRBV27 with TRBJ1-2; D is perhaps TRBD1 (6 bases). The ends were cut back, 4 bases at V and 4 bases at J, with 10 bases in the middle. The germline CDR1 and CDR2 sequences are MNHEY and SMNVEV (reference sequence). This CDR3 is 13 amino acids long. CDR3 sequence: CASSSTGVYGYTF. CDR3 nucleotides: TGTGCCAGCAGTTCGACAGGAGTCTATGGCTACACCTTC.

Turning to this clone: This clone may be a read error of a much larger clone one base away. This sequence joins TRBV7-7 and TRBJ1-1; D is ambiguous. Germline V gives CDR1 SSHAT, CDR2 FNYEAQ (reference sequence). V was shortened by 1 base and J by 0 bases, with 3 bases between the two germline ends. This CDR3 comprises 13 residues. The CDR3 protein is CASSLGMNTEAFF. The DNA for the CDR3 is TGTGCCAGCAGCTTAGGGATGAACACTGAAGCTTTCTTT. Supplemented by reference TRBV7-7 and TRBJ1-1, the full variable domain reads GAGVSQSPRYKVTKRGQDVTLRCDPISSHATLYWYQQALGQGPEFLTYFNYEAQPDKSGLPSDRFSAERPEGSISTLTIQRTEQRDSAMYRCASSLGMNTEAFFGQGTRLTVV.

A note on this clone: A read error is possible here, since a much larger clone lies one base away. This rearrangement joins TRBV5-4 to TRBJ1-1; possibly TRBD1 for D (6 bases). The CDR3 is 13 amino acids. Germline V lookup: CDR1 SGHNT, CDR2 YYREEE (reference sequence). V lost 4 bases, J lost 1 base, and 8 bases lay in between. The CDR3 bases are TGTGCCAGCAGCCGAGGGGGGAACACTGAAGCTTTCTTT. This translates into CASSRGGNTEAFF. The full variable domain, its missing parts supplied by reference TRBV5-4 and TRBJ1-1, is ETGVTQSPTHLIKTRGQQVTLRCSSQSGHNTVSWYQQALGQGPQFIFQYYREEENGRGNFPPRFSGLQFPNYSSELNVNALELDDSALYLCASSRGGNTEAFFGQGTRLTVV.

This clone was seen a handful of times. The chain uses TRBV2 and TRBJ1-3; D is possibly TRBD1 (6 bases). The germline CDR1 and CDR2 sequences are SNHLY and FYNNEI. There are 12 residues in the CDR3. Trimming cost V 6 bases and J 12 bases, with 15 bases left between them. The CDR3 sequence is CASSTTGTFIYF. The CDR3 DNA follows: TGTGCCAGCAGCACGACCGGGACATTCATATATTTT.

This chain connects TRBV7-9 to TRBJ1-1; a possible D gene is TRBD1 (5 bases). V was shortened by 7 bases and J by 1 base, with 13 bases between the two germline ends. Germline assignment: CDR1 SEHNR and CDR2 FQNEAQ (reference sequence). The CDR3 sequence is 14 residues long. The CDR3 DNA reads TGTGCCAGCACCCCGGGGCGGCCGAACACTGAAGCTTTCTTT. Translating gives CASTPGRPNTEAFF.

The V and J genes are TRBV5-8 and TRBJ1-5, with D possibly matching TRBD1 (6 bases). CDR3 length equals 16 residues. Germline values: CDR1 SGHTS, CDR2 YDEGEE. V gave up 0 bases and J gave up 3 bases, with 13 bases separating them. The CDR3 loop reads CASSLDREKPNQPQHF. CDR3 bases: TGTGCCAGCAGCTTGGACAGGGAAAAGCCCAATCAGCCCCAGCATTTT.

This clone was picked up a small number of times. The CDR3 sequence: CASSAPAGLAGGVTGELFF. The DNA of the CDR3 is TGTGCCAGCAGCGCCCCGGCGGGGCTAGCGGGAGGGGTCACCGGGGAGCTGTTTTTT. The chain links TRBV7-9 to TRBJ2-2; 12 bases match TRBD2. The CDR3 is made up of 19 amino acids. Trimming took 5 bases from V and 4 from J; bases not matched to a gene: 14. The germline CDR1 and CDR2 sequences are SEHNR and FQNEAQ (reference sequence).

This clone was seen once. This sequence joins TRBV5-4 and TRBJ1-2; a possible D gene is TRBD1 (5 bases). The CDR3 runs to 14 residues. The ends were cut back, 3 bases at V and 8 bases at J, with 17 bases in the middle. Germline values: CDR1 SGHNT, CDR2 YYREEE (reference sequence). CDR3 protein: CASSWGGTEIGYTF. As DNA, the CDR3 is TGTGCCAGCAGCTGGGGGGGGACTGAGATAGGCTACACCTTC.

The chain carries TRBV15 and TRBJ1-5; no definite D call. The CDR3 totals 16 residues. The V gene lost 1 base and the J gene lost 6 bases, with 16 bases spanning the gap. The germline V gene has CDR1 LNHNV and CDR2 YYDKDF (reference sequence). CDR3 protein: CATSRGQGSYGQPQHF. The CDR3 DNA is TGTGCCACCAGCAGAGGACAAGGATCCTACGGTCAGCCCCAGCATTTT.

The V call is TRBV4-1, the J call TRBJ2-1, with TRBD1 identical over 12 bases. The germline gives CDR1 MGHRA, CDR2 YSYEKL. CDR3 length: 17 amino acids. V lost 3 bases, J lost 5 bases, and 8 bases stayed unmatched. In nucleotides, the CDR3 is TGCGCCAGCAGCCAGGCATTGGGACAGGGGGCGAACAATGAGCAGTTCTTC. Its protein product is CASSQALGQGANNEQFF.

This rearrangement joins TRBV19 to TRBJ2-7; 10 bases are shared with TRBD2. The ends lost 3 bases at V and 3 bases at J; junction bases unmatched: 5. Looked up from germline, CDR1 is LNHDA and CDR2 is SQIVND (reference sequence). The CDR3 covers 15 residues. The CDR3 sequence is CASSIVASGSYEQYF. The CDR3 DNA reads TGTGCCAGTAGTATCGTGGCTAGCGGGAGCTACGAGCAGTACTTC.

The rearrangement joins TRBV18 to TRBJ1-4; D call uncertain. There are 11 residues in the CDR3. V shed 2 bases and J shed 13 bases, with 8 bases lying between them. Germline assignment: CDR1 KGHSH and CDR2 LQKENI. As DNA, the CDR3 is TGTGCCAGCTCACCAGGCTTGACACTGTTTTTT. Translation gives CASSPGLTLFF.